This TCR beta chain was captured by sequencing in a study of Ad26.COV2.S vaccination and SARS-CoV-2 variants. The treatment: around 19 received Ad26.COV2.S at low or high dose, single or two shots; 5 received placebo; per-sample allocation not given. Collection of samples fell on day 63 after the first vaccine or placebo injection. Measured with immunoSEQ multiplex PCR; TCRdb has only the in-frame clones, and not every one. The sample includes 400,000 to 450,000 clones, around nine tenths seen only once; the top ten take 10% to 15%. The length of the CDR3 is 8 residues. Trimming pared 10 bases from V and 8 bases from J, leaving 5 bases between. The germline CDR1 and CDR2 sequences are SNHLY and FYNNEI.

This specimen was peripheral blood, taken in a trial of Ad26.COV2.S vaccine versus placebo. This chain links TRBV2 with TRBJ1-2; the D is unclear. The TCR comes from a person aged 18 to 65 who received the Ad26.COV2.S COVID-19 vaccine or a placebo. CDR3 in DNA: TGTGCCACCCAGGGCTACACCTTC. Translating gives CATQGYTF.